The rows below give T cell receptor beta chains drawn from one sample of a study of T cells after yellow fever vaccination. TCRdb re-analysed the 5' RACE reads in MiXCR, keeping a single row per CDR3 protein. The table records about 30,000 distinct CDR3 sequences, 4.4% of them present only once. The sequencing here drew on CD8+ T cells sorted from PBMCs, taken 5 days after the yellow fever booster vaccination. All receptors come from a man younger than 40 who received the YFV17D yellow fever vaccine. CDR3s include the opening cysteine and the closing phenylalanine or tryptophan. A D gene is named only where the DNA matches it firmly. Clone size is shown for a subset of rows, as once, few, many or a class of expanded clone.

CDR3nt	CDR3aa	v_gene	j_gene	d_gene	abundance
TGTGCCAGCAGTTACGCGGGAGGGGGCACCGGGGAGCTGTTTTTT	CASSYAGGGTGELFF	TRBV6-5	TRBJ2-2	TRBD2	many
TGTGCCAGCACGGAGTGGGTCGGGGAGCTGTTTTTT	CASTEWVGELFF	TRBV7-9	TRBJ2-2	-	many
TGTGCCAGCTCTCACCAGGGGGAGCTGTTTTTT	CASSHQGELFF	TRBV6-5	TRBJ2-2	-	many
TGTGCCAGCAGTATAAATTACGAGCAGTACTTC	CASSINYEQYF	TRBV12-3/TRBV12-4	TRBJ2-7	-	many
TGTGCCAGCAGTTTAGCCCCAGCGGGAGTTGAGGAGCAGTACTTC	CASSLAPAGVEEQYF	TRBV12-3/TRBV12-4	TRBJ2-7	TRBD2	many
TGTGCCAGCAGCCAGGAGACCGATCAGCCCCAGCATTTT	CASSQETDQPQHF	TRBV4-2	TRBJ1-5	-	many
TGTGCCAGCAGTGTCGGGAGTAGCTCCTACAATGAGCAGTTCTTC	CASSVGSSSYNEQFF	TRBV25-1	TRBJ2-1	-	many
TGTGCCAGCAGCCTTCCCTCTAGCGGGGGGAACAATGAGCAGTTCTTC	CASSLPSSGGNNEQFF	TRBV7-9	TRBJ2-1	TRBD2	many
TGCGCCAGCAGCTTGACAGGGAATGAGCAGTTCTTC	CASSLTGNEQFF	TRBV5-1	TRBJ2-1	-	many
TGTGCCAGCAGCGCCCCCGGGACCACCTCCTACAATGAGCAGTTCTTC	CASSAPGTTSYNEQFF	TRBV9	TRBJ2-1	-	many
TGTGCCAGCAGTTCATTGGGACAGGGAAGCAGCTATGGCTACACCTTC	CASSSLGQGSSYGYTF	TRBV27	TRBJ1-2	TRBD1	many
TGCAGTGCTTGGGACGCCGCACAGAATGAGCAGTTCTTC	CSAWDAAQNEQFF	TRBV20-1	TRBJ2-1	-	many
TGTGCCAGCAGCTTGGAACCGGGTCGGTCCTACGAGCAGTACTTC	CASSLEPGRSYEQYF	TRBV5-5	TRBJ2-7	-	many
TGCGCCAGCAGCCACCCCAGACAGAACCATCAACAAGAGACCCAGTACTTC	CASSHPRQNHQQETQYF	TRBV5-1	TRBJ2-5	-	many
TGTGCCAGTAGTATAGGTGTCTTTAGCGGATACTACGAGCAGTACTTC	CASSIGVFSGYYEQYF	TRBV19	TRBJ2-7	-	many
TGTGCCAGCAGTTACGTAGGGGGGGGCAATCAGCCCCAGCATTTT	CASSYVGGGNQPQHF	TRBV6-5	TRBJ1-5	-	many
TGTGCCAGCTCACCAAGTGGCGGACAGCTATTCACAGATACGCAGTATTTT	CASSPSGGQLFTDTQYF	TRBV18	TRBJ2-3	-	many
TGTGCCAGCAGCTTATCAGGGGCCTTGAACACTGAAGCTTTCTTT	CASSLSGALNTEAFF	TRBV7-9	TRBJ1-1	-	many
TGTGCCAGCAGCTTAGCGGGACAGGAGAATGAAAAACTGTTTTTT	CASSLAGQENEKLFF	TRBV7-9	TRBJ1-4	TRBD1	many
TGCAGTGCTAGCAGCCCTACTAGTCAGGTCAATGAGCAGTTCTTC	CSASSPTSQVNEQFF	TRBV20-1	TRBJ2-1	-	medium-sized
TGTGCCAGCAGGGTGGGGGGACATGATAGAAATGAGCAGTTCTTC	CASRVGGHDRNEQFF	TRBV2	TRBJ2-1	-	many
TGTGCCAGCAGCCTACCGGGACAGGGGGCTGACACTGAAGCTTTCTTT	CASSLPGQGADTEAFF	TRBV9	TRBJ1-1	TRBD1	many
TGTGCCAGCAGGGACGTACAAAACACTGAAGCTTTCTTT	CASRDVQNTEAFF	TRBV28	TRBJ1-1	-	many
TGTGCCAGCAGCTTAGGTTTACAGGGCGGGCCTGAAGCTTTCTTT	CASSLGLQGGPEAFF	TRBV7-9	TRBJ1-1	-	many
TGCAGCGTGTCGGGGGGAAGGGTTCACCAAGAGACCCAGTACTTC	CSVSGGRVHQETQYF	TRBV29-1	TRBJ2-5	TRBD2	many
TGCAGCGGAACGAGGGAGACCCAGTACTTC	CSGTRETQYF	TRBV29-1	TRBJ2-5	-	many
TGTGCCAGCAGCTTAGCTGCAGCGAACACCGGGGAGCTGTTTTTT	CASSLAAANTGELFF	TRBV11-2	TRBJ2-2	-	many
TGTGCCAGCAGTTTATCAGGACGTCTCTATGGCTACACCTTC	CASSLSGRLYGYTF	TRBV27	TRBJ1-2	-	-
TGTGCCAGCAGCGTCGAGCCGGACAGAATGAACACTGAAGCTTTCTTT	CASSVEPDRMNTEAFF	TRBV9	TRBJ1-1	-	many
TGTGCCAGCAGCTTGGGGGCAGGGACCCGATACAATGAGCAGTTCTTC	CASSLGAGTRYNEQFF	TRBV5-6	TRBJ2-1	-	many
TGTGCCAGCAGCACCGGCCCCCCGGGAACAAACTACAATGAGCAGTTCTTC	CASSTGPPGTNYNEQFF	TRBV7-2	TRBJ2-1	-	many
TGCAGTGCCTTAAGGGACAGACCAGGTCTGGGGTACGAGCAGTACTTC	CSALRDRPGLGYEQYF	TRBV20-1	TRBJ2-7	TRBD1	many